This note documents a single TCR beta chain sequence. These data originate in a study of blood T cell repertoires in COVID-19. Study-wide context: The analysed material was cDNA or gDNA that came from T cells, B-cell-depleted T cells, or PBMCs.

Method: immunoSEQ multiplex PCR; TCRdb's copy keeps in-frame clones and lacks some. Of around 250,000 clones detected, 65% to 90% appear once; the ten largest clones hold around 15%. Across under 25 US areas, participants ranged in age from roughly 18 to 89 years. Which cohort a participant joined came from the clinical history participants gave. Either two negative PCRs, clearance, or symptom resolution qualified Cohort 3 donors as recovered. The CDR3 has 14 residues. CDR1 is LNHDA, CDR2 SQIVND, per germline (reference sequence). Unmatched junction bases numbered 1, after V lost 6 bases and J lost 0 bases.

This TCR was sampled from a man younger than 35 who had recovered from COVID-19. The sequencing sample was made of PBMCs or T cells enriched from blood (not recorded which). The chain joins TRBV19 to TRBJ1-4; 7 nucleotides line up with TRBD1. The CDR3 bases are TGTGCCAGTAGGGGGACAGCAACTAATGAAAAACTGTTTTTT. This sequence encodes CASRGTATNEKLFF.